The rows below give T cell receptor beta chains drawn from one sample of a study of regulatory T cells. Generated by immunoSEQ multiplex PCR, the TCRdb table keeps only in-frame clones and is missing some. The sample has around 29,000 clones; 93% are singletons. The sequencing sample was made of conventional CD4+ T cells sorted from blood. These receptors were obtained from a child younger than 10 with CD3G deficiency. The CDR3 runs from the conserved cysteine through the conserved F or W. Fields, in order: D gene, V gene, clone size, J gene, CDR3 protein, CDR3 DNA. D genes are given only for firm matches. Where a row states a size, it is once, few, many or the class of an expanded clone; other rows omit it.

d_call: TRBD1; v_call: TRBV5-1; clone_size: medium-sized; j_call: TRBJ2-2; cdr3_aa: CASSAGQGQDTGELFF; cdr3_nt: TGCGCCAGCAGCGCGGGACAGGGTCAGGACACCGGGGAGCTGTTTTTT
d_call: TRBD1; v_call: TRBV28; clone_size: NA; j_call: TRBJ2-1; cdr3_aa: CASSSVGTAPYNEQFF; cdr3_nt: TGTGCCAGCAGTTCAGTAGGGACAGCACCCTACAATGAGCAGTTCTTC
d_call: TRBD1; v_call: TRBV28; clone_size: NA; j_call: TRBJ2-1; cdr3_aa: CASSGPRQGAPFPYNEQFF; cdr3_nt: TGTGCCAGCAGTGGACCAAGACAGGGGGCTCCTTTCCCCTACAATGAGCAGTTCTTC
d_call: NA; v_call: TRBV28; clone_size: NA; j_call: TRBJ1-1; cdr3_aa: CASSKFLNTEAFF; cdr3_nt: TGTGCCAGCAGTAAGTTCCTGAACACTGAAGCTTTCTTT
d_call: NA; v_call: TRBV6-1; clone_size: NA; j_call: TRBJ1-1; cdr3_aa: CASSVEGNTEAFF; cdr3_nt: TGTGCCAGCAGTGTTGAAGGGAACACTGAAGCTTTCTTT
d_call: NA; v_call: TRBV28; clone_size: NA; j_call: TRBJ1-1; cdr3_aa: CASGPSGQGNTEAFF; cdr3_nt: TGTGCCAGCGGTCCATCAGGGCAAGGGAACACTGAAGCTTTCTTT
d_call: NA; v_call: TRBV5-1; clone_size: NA; j_call: TRBJ1-2; cdr3_aa: CASSLAAGGARYTF; cdr3_nt: TGCGCCAGCAGCTTGGCAGCCGGGGGCGCGCGCTACACCTTC
d_call: NA; v_call: TRBV21-1; clone_size: NA; j_call: TRBJ1-5; cdr3_aa: CASSKERGTANQPQHF; cdr3_nt: TGTGCCAGCAGCAAAGAGAGAGGGACAGCTAATCAGCCCCAGCATTTT
d_call: NA; v_call: TRBV28; clone_size: NA; j_call: TRBJ1-5; cdr3_aa: CASSFGLGHSSNQPQHF; cdr3_nt: TGTGCCAGCAGTTTTGGGCTCGGACATTCGAGCAATCAGCCCCAGCATTTT
d_call: TRBD1; v_call: TRBV28; clone_size: NA; j_call: TRBJ1-2; cdr3_aa: CASSHLTGGSDGYTF; cdr3_nt: TGTGCCAGCAGTCACCTGACAGGGGGCTCTGATGGCTACACCTTC
d_call: NA; v_call: TRBV6-1; clone_size: NA; j_call: TRBJ2-7; cdr3_aa: CASSEQGVNEQYF; cdr3_nt: TGTGCCAGCAGTGAACAGGGAGTGAACGAGCAGTACTTC
d_call: TRBD1; v_call: TRBV6-6; clone_size: NA; j_call: TRBJ2-7; cdr3_aa: CASSLQGGSYEQYF; cdr3_nt: TGTGCCAGCAGTTTACAGGGGGGATCCTACGAGCAGTACTTC
d_call: NA; v_call: TRBV21-1; clone_size: NA; j_call: TRBJ1-3; cdr3_aa: CASSNYRATAENTIYF; cdr3_nt: TGTGCCAGCAGCAACTACCGGGCAACAGCTGAAAACACCATATATTTT
d_call: TRBD2; v_call: TRBV19; clone_size: NA; j_call: TRBJ2-1; cdr3_aa: CASSQRPGLAGGPHYNEQFF; cdr3_nt: TGTGCCAGTAGTCAACGTCCGGGACTAGCGGGAGGTCCCCACTACAATGAGCAGTTCTTC
d_call: NA; v_call: TRBV6-6; clone_size: NA; j_call: TRBJ2-2; cdr3_aa: CASSPTGPLNTGELFF; cdr3_nt: TGTGCCAGCAGTCCCACAGGGCCCCTTAACACCGGGGAGCTGTTTTTT
d_call: TRBD1; v_call: TRBV28; clone_size: NA; j_call: TRBJ2-7; cdr3_aa: CASRHTGGTGYEQYF; cdr3_nt: TGTGCCAGCAGGCATACAGGGGGCACGGGCTACGAGCAGTACTTC
d_call: TRBD2; v_call: TRBV28; clone_size: NA; j_call: TRBJ2-7; cdr3_aa: CASSPGTSAPYEQYF; cdr3_nt: TGTGCCAGCAGTCCTGGGACTAGCGCTCCCTACGAGCAGTACTTC
d_call: NA; v_call: TRBV5-1; clone_size: NA; j_call: TRBJ1-2; cdr3_aa: CASAEQAHGESYTF; cdr3_nt: TGCGCCAGCGCTGAACAGGCCCACGGCGAGAGCTACACCTTC
d_call: TRBD1; v_call: TRBV19; clone_size: NA; j_call: TRBJ1-5; cdr3_aa: CASSDQRTGLYQPQHF; cdr3_nt: TGTGCCAGTAGCGACCAACGGACAGGGCTATATCAGCCCCAGCATTTT
d_call: NA; v_call: TRBV5-1; clone_size: NA; j_call: TRBJ2-6; cdr3_aa: CASSLGPGYLSGANVLTF; cdr3_nt: TGCGCCAGCAGCTTGGGGCCAGGGTATCTCTCTGGGGCCAACGTCCTGACTTTC
d_call: NA; v_call: TRBV11-2; clone_size: NA; j_call: TRBJ2-7; cdr3_aa: CASSQRRGALGYEQYF; cdr3_nt: TGTGCCAGCAGCCAAAGACGGGGGGCATTAGGCTACGAGCAGTACTTC
d_call: NA; v_call: TRBV28; clone_size: NA; j_call: TRBJ1-5; cdr3_aa: CASSSDLLQGSNQPQHF; cdr3_nt: TGTGCCAGCAGCTCAGACCTTCTCCAGGGAAGCAATCAGCCCCAGCATTTT
d_call: NA; v_call: TRBV5-1; clone_size: NA; j_call: TRBJ2-2; cdr3_aa: CASSPGTATTSTGELFF; cdr3_nt: TGCGCCAGCAGCCCCGGGACGGCAACTACCAGCACCGGGGAGCTGTTTTTT
d_call: NA; v_call: TRBV28; clone_size: once; j_call: TRBJ2-1; cdr3_aa: CASSLSPRYEQFF; cdr3_nt: TGTGCCAGCAGCTTAAGTCCCCGGTATGAGCAGTTCTTC
d_call: TRBD2; v_call: TRBV5-1; clone_size: NA; j_call: TRBJ2-1; cdr3_aa: CASSLGGRGNEQFF; cdr3_nt: TGCGCCAGCAGCTTAGGCGGGAGGGGCAATGAGCAGTTCTTC
d_call: NA; v_call: TRBV6-6; clone_size: NA; j_call: TRBJ2-7; cdr3_aa: CASRDERDEQYF; cdr3_nt: TGTGCCAGCAGAGACGAGAGGGACGAGCAGTACTTC
d_call: TRBD1; v_call: TRBV6-1; clone_size: NA; j_call: TRBJ1-4; cdr3_aa: CASSAPGTGRELFF; cdr3_nt: TGTGCCAGCAGTGCTCCCGGGACAGGAAGGGAACTGTTTTTT
d_call: NA; v_call: TRBV28; clone_size: once; j_call: TRBJ2-1; cdr3_aa: CASRDGRGEQFF; cdr3_nt: TGTGCCAGCAGGGATGGACGGGGTGAGCAGTTCTTC
d_call: NA; v_call: TRBV5-1; clone_size: NA; j_call: TRBJ2-7; cdr3_aa: CASSFRGGSYEQYF; cdr3_nt: TGCGCCAGCAGCTTTAGGGGAGGCTCCTACGAGCAGTACTTC
d_call: TRBD1; v_call: TRBV28; clone_size: NA; j_call: TRBJ2-2; cdr3_aa: CASSIPGQGNTGELFF; cdr3_nt: TGTGCCAGCAGTATACCGGGACAGGGGAACACCGGGGAGCTGTTTTTT
d_call: TRBD2; v_call: TRBV6-1; clone_size: once; j_call: TRBJ2-1; cdr3_aa: CASSLPGLANEQFF; cdr3_nt: TGTGCCAGCAGTTTACCGGGACTAGCTAATGAGCAGTTCTTC
d_call: TRBD1; v_call: TRBV6-1; clone_size: once; j_call: TRBJ1-1; cdr3_aa: CASSFRGFTEAFF; cdr3_nt: TGTGCCAGCAGCTTCAGGGGGTTCACTGAAGCTTTCTTT
d_call: TRBD2; v_call: TRBV19; clone_size: NA; j_call: TRBJ2-3; cdr3_aa: CASSDRGGASGADTQYF; cdr3_nt: TGTGCCAGTAGTGATCGGGGAGGGGCGTCGGGAGCAGATACGCAGTATTTT
d_call: TRBD1; v_call: TRBV7-7; clone_size: NA; j_call: TRBJ1-3; cdr3_aa: CASSPGQCPIVSGNTIYF; cdr3_nt: TGTGCTAGCAGCCCGGGACAGTGCCCTATTGTCTCTGGAAACACCATATATTTT
d_call: TRBD2; v_call: TRBV18; clone_size: once; j_call: TRBJ2-5; cdr3_aa: CASSLGLAETQYF; cdr3_nt: TGTGCCAGCTCACTGGGACTAGCCGAGACCCAGTACTTC
d_call: NA; v_call: TRBV5-1; clone_size: NA; j_call: TRBJ2-7; cdr3_aa: CASSFGSGSTTYF; cdr3_nt: NA
d_call: NA; v_call: TRBV6-6; clone_size: NA; j_call: TRBJ2-2; cdr3_aa: CASGSAGRTGELFF; cdr3_nt: TGTGCCAGCGGGTCTGCGGGAAGGACCGGGGAGCTGTTTTTT
d_call: NA; v_call: TRBV28; clone_size: NA; j_call: TRBJ2-7; cdr3_aa: CASSFTSPSYEQYF; cdr3_nt: TGTGCCAGCAGTTTTACTTCCCCTTCCTACGAGCAGTACTTC
d_call: NA; v_call: TRBV6-1; clone_size: NA; j_call: TRBJ2-7; cdr3_aa: CASSEAYSEQYF; cdr3_nt: TGTGCCAGCAGTGAAGCGTACAGCGAGCAGTACTTC
d_call: TRBD1; v_call: TRBV6-6; clone_size: once; j_call: TRBJ2-1; cdr3_aa: CASSYSGTGENEQFF; cdr3_nt: TGTGCCAGCAGTTACTCCGGGACAGGTGAGAATGAGCAGTTCTTC
d_call: TRBD1; v_call: TRBV28; clone_size: once; j_call: TRBJ1-4; cdr3_aa: CASSSVRGTGEKLFF; cdr3_nt: TGTGCCAGCAGTTCCGTTCGAGGGACAGGTGAAAAACTGTTTTTT
d_call: NA; v_call: TRBV5-1; clone_size: NA; j_call: TRBJ2-3; cdr3_aa: CASSHRSGADTQYF; cdr3_nt: TGCGCCAGCAGCCACAGGTCAGGGGCAGATACGCAGTATTTT
d_call: NA; v_call: TRBV7-8; clone_size: once; j_call: TRBJ2-1; cdr3_aa: CASSLLNEQFF; cdr3_nt: TGTGCCAGCAGCTTACTCAATGAGCAGTTCTTC
d_call: TRBD1; v_call: TRBV28; clone_size: NA; j_call: TRBJ1-2; cdr3_aa: CASSTGQGGPYGYTF; cdr3_nt: TGTGCCAGCAGTACGGGACAGGGAGGGCCCTATGGCTACACCTTC
d_call: TRBD2; v_call: TRBV7-9; clone_size: NA; j_call: TRBJ2-1; cdr3_aa: CASSSATTGGSYNEQFF; cdr3_nt: TGTGCCAGCAGCTCAGCCACCACGGGAGGGTCTTACAATGAGCAGTTCTTC
d_call: TRBD2; v_call: TRBV5-1; clone_size: NA; j_call: TRBJ2-5; cdr3_aa: CASSFMQAGIGTQYF; cdr3_nt: TGCGCCAGCAGCTTTATGCAAGCGGGAATTGGGACCCAGTACTTC
d_call: NA; v_call: TRBV11-2; clone_size: NA; j_call: TRBJ2-7; cdr3_aa: CASSSTYGVWGYEQYF; cdr3_nt: TGTGCCAGCAGCTCGACGTACGGGGTGTGGGGATACGAGCAGTACTTC
d_call: NA; v_call: TRBV28; clone_size: NA; j_call: TRBJ2-6; cdr3_aa: CASESGQLSGANVLTF; cdr3_nt: TGTGCCAGCGAGTCGGGACAACTCTCTGGGGCCAACGTCCTGACTTTC
d_call: NA; v_call: TRBV4-2; clone_size: few; j_call: TRBJ1-2; cdr3_aa: CASSRDKNNYGYTF; cdr3_nt: TGTGCCAGCAGCCGGGACAAGAATAACTATGGCTACACCTTC
d_call: TRBD2; v_call: TRBV5-1; clone_size: NA; j_call: TRBJ2-3; cdr3_aa: CASSSGGGALGGTQYF; cdr3_nt: TGCGCCAGCAGCTCCGGGGGAGGGGCCCTTGGTGGTACGCAGTATTTT
d_call: NA; v_call: TRBV6-1; clone_size: NA; j_call: TRBJ1-2; cdr3_aa: CASSHTHGYGYTF; cdr3_nt: TGTGCCAGCAGTCATACTCACGGCTATGGCTACACCTTC
d_call: NA; v_call: TRBV19; clone_size: NA; j_call: TRBJ2-5; cdr3_aa: CASSIAGGETQYF; cdr3_nt: TGTGCCAGTAGTATTGCCGGGGGAGAGACCCAGTACTTC
d_call: NA; v_call: TRBV5-1; clone_size: NA; j_call: TRBJ2-3; cdr3_aa: CASSLRQDTDTQYF; cdr3_nt: TGCGCCAGCAGCTTGCGTCAGGATACAGATACGCAGTATTTT
d_call: TRBD1; v_call: TRBV28; clone_size: NA; j_call: TRBJ1-4; cdr3_aa: CASSLGTASNEKLFF; cdr3_nt: TGTGCCAGCAGTTTGGGGACAGCCTCTAATGAAAAACTGTTTTTT
d_call: TRBD2; v_call: TRBV5-1; clone_size: once; j_call: TRBJ2-7; cdr3_aa: CASSLGTSPYEQYF; cdr3_nt: TGCGCCAGCAGCTTGGGGACTAGTCCCTACGAGCAGTACTTC
d_call: NA; v_call: TRBV28; clone_size: NA; j_call: TRBJ1-4; cdr3_aa: CASSVDSSTNEKLFF; cdr3_nt: TGTGCCAGCAGTGTAGACAGTTCAACTAATGAAAAACTGTTTTTT
d_call: NA; v_call: TRBV6-1; clone_size: few; j_call: TRBJ2-7; cdr3_aa: CASRPQVQGGEQYF; cdr3_nt: TGTGCCAGCAGACCGCAGGTTCAGGGCGGCGAGCAGTACTTC
d_call: TRBD1; v_call: TRBV6-1; clone_size: NA; j_call: TRBJ1-1; cdr3_aa: CASSEQGGSNTEAFF; cdr3_nt: TGTGCCAGCAGTGAACAGGGGGGGTCGAACACTGAAGCTTTCTTT
d_call: NA; v_call: TRBV28; clone_size: NA; j_call: TRBJ2-1; cdr3_aa: CASHPTEYNEQFF; cdr3_nt: TGTGCCAGCCATCCGACGGAATACAATGAGCAGTTCTTC
d_call: NA; v_call: TRBV11-3; clone_size: NA; j_call: TRBJ2-3; cdr3_aa: CASSPRTGYTDTQYF; cdr3_nt: TGTGCCAGCAGCCCGCGGACCGGATATACAGATACGCAGTATTTT